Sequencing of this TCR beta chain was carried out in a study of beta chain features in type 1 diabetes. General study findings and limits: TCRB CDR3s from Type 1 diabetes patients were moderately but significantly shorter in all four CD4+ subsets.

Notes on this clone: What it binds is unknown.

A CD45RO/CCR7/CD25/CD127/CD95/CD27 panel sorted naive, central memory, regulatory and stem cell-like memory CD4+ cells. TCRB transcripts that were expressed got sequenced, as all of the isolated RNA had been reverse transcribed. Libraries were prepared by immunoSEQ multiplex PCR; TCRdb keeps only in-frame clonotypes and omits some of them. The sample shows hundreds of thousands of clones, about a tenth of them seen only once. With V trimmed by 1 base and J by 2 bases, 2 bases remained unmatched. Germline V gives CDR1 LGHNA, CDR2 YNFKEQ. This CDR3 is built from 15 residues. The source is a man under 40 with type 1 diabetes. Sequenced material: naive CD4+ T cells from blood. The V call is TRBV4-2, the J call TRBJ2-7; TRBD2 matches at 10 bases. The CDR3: CASSQGTSGTYEQYF. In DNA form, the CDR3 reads TGTGCCAGCAGCCAAGGGACTAGCGGAACCTACGAGCAGTACTTC.